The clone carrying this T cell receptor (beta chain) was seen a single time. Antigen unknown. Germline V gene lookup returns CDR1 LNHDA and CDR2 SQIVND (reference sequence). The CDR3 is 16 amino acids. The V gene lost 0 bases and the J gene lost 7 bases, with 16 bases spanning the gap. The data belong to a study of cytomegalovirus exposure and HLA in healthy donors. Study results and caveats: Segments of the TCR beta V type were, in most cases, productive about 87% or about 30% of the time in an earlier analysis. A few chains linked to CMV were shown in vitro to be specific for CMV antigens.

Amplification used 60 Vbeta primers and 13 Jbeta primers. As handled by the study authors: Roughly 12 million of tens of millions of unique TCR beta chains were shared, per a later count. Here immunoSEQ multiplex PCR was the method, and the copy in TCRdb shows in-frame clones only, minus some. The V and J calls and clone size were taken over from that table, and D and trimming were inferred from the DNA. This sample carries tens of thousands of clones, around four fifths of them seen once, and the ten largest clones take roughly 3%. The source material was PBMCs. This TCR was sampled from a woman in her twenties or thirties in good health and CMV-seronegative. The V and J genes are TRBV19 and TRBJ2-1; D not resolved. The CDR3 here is CASSIDEQIRGNEQFF. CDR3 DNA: TGTGCCAGTAGTATAGACGAGCAAATCCGAGGTAATGAGCAGTTCTTC.